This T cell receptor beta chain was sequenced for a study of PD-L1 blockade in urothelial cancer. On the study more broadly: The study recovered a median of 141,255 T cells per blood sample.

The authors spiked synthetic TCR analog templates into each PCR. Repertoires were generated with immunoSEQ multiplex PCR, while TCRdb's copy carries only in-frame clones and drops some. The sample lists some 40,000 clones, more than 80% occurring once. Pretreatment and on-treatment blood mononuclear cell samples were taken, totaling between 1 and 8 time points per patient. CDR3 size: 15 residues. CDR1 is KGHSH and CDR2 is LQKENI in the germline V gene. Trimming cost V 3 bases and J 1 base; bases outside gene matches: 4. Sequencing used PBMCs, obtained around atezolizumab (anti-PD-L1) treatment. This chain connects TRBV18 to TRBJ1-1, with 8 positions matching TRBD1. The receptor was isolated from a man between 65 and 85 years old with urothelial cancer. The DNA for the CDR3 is TGTGCCAGCTCACCGGACAGGGCGGCGAACACTGAAGCTTTCTTT. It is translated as CASSPDRAANTEAFF.